The clone carrying this T cell receptor beta chain has a single count. What it binds is not known. The data were taken from a study of persistence of HIV-infected CD4 T cells. Germline CDR1 and CDR2: MNHNS and SASEGT. The CDR3 totals 15 residues. V was pared by 0 bases and J by 4 bases, with 3 bases of the junction left unmatched. This nonspecific control used anti-CD3/anti-CD28 bead stimulation of CD4+ T cells. Sorting selected CD4+ T cells upregulating both CD40 ligand and CD69. Sequencing used immunoSEQ version 4 in survey mode. Profiled with immunoSEQ multiplex PCR; TCRdb holds only in-frame clones, not every one. This table has some 45,000 clones, roughly 90% appearing once.

The sample in question was CD4+ T cells sorted from PBMCs after approximately 20-hour stimulation, obtained from a patient who received antiretroviral therapy. The chain is built from TRBV6-1 and TRBJ1-5, with 7 nucleotides matching TRBD1. This receptor was identified in an adult woman with HIV who was CMV-seropositive. This CDR3 is CASSEAGGGNQPQHF. The CDR3 bases are TGTGCCAGCAGTGAAGCAGGGGGCGGAAATCAGCCCCAGCATTTT.